This TCR beta chain stems from a study of graft-versus-host responses after intestinal transplantation. Measured with immunoSEQ multiplex PCR; TCRdb has only the in-frame clones, and not every one. The sample carries 96,000 or so clones, 92% recorded once. A note on this clone: The antigen is undetermined.

Sequencing used unstimulated CD4+ T cells sorted from spleen or lymph node cells, obtained before intestinal transplant. The origin of this receptor is a human donor who received an intestinal transplant.

The CDR3, as DNA: TGTGCCAGCAGTACGGGACTAGCGGCTAATGAGCAGTTCTTC. It specifies CASSTGLAANEQFF. V gene TRBV6-5 combines with J gene TRBJ2-1; 11 bases match TRBD2. The V segment lost 5 bases and the J segment 7 bases; nucleotides outside the gene matches: 4. The germline gives CDR1 MNHEY, CDR2 SVGAGI. The CDR3 covers 14 residues.